The rows below give T cell receptor beta chains drawn from one sample of a study of tumor-infiltrating lymphocytes in primary liver carcinoma. Each CDR3 protein gets one entry after TCRdb re-called the multiplex PCR reads with MiXCR. The sample lists about 310,000 distinct CDR3 sequences; 58% were seen once. The sequencing sample was made of peripheral blood. These receptors were collected from a woman in her twenties or thirties with primary liver carcinoma and hepatitis B virus infection. CDR3s include the opening cysteine and the closing phenylalanine or tryptophan. Fields, in order: V gene, D gene, clone size, CDR3 protein. A D gene is named only where the DNA matches it firmly. Size is stated for part of the rows, as once, few or many counts, or as a class when the clone is expanded.

v_gene: TRBV6-1
d_gene: -
abundance: many
CDR3aa: CASSDSAEGGKAQFF

v_gene: TRBV5-4
d_gene: -
abundance: few
CDR3aa: CASSLATGNYGYTF

v_gene: TRBV12-3/TRBV12-4
d_gene: -
abundance: -
CDR3aa: CASTRGNYDYTF

v_gene: TRBV12-3/TRBV12-4
d_gene: -
abundance: -
CDR3aa: CASILVGSTGELFF

v_gene: TRBV11-2
d_gene: TRBD2
abundance: -
CDR3aa: CACSLLAGTSYGQYF

v_gene: TRBV4-1
d_gene: TRBD1
abundance: once
CDR3aa: CASSPGQGAFHEQYF

v_gene: TRBV12-3/TRBV12-4
d_gene: -
abundance: once
CDR3aa: CAGREDRRPYEQYF

v_gene: TRBV11-2
d_gene: -
abundance: many
CDR3aa: CASSPTGTKTEAFF

v_gene: TRBV6-5
d_gene: TRBD1
abundance: few
CDR3aa: CASSPLRTGGGGELFF

v_gene: TRBV7-8
d_gene: -
abundance: few
CDR3aa: CASSLGWMGAGQPQHF

v_gene: TRBV6-2/TRBV6-3
d_gene: TRBD2
abundance: many
CDR3aa: CASGWGSTSTTDTQYF

v_gene: TRBV28
d_gene: -
abundance: -
CDR3aa: CASGSGWALGTDTQYF

v_gene: TRBV11-2
d_gene: -
abundance: once
CDR3aa: CAGSLRSDSGTDTHYF

v_gene: TRBV11-2
d_gene: -
abundance: -
CDR3aa: CASSLAPYSAGELFF

v_gene: TRBV7-9
d_gene: -
abundance: few
CDR3aa: CASSDRYPYEQYF

v_gene: TRBV11-2
d_gene: -
abundance: many
CDR3aa: CASSLAGNQPQHF

v_gene: TRBV11-3
d_gene: -
abundance: -
CDR3aa: CACSLEGVRTQYF

v_gene: TRBV11-2
d_gene: -
abundance: -
CDR3aa: CVSSSTARQVGCF

v_gene: TRBV7-8
d_gene: -
abundance: -
CDR3aa: CADSAQETQYF

v_gene: TRBV28
d_gene: TRBD2
abundance: -
CDR3aa: CASSLFFRGSGRRTNEQFF

v_gene: TRBV11-3
d_gene: -
abundance: -
CDR3aa: CASSPSGLRTRKLFF

v_gene: TRBV28
d_gene: -
abundance: few
CDR3aa: CASQGGSRVEQFF

v_gene: TRBV29-1
d_gene: TRBD2
abundance: many
CDR3aa: CSVKGLAGEGTSTDTQYF

v_gene: TRBV11-2
d_gene: -
abundance: many
CDR3aa: CASSLGIWSHAEQFF

v_gene: TRBV6-6
d_gene: -
abundance: -
CDR3aa: CASSQYNEQSF

v_gene: TRBV6-2/TRBV6-3
d_gene: -
abundance: few
CDR3aa: CASTITGTDTEAFF